The present entry profiles one T cell receptor (beta chain) with its context. Original methodology: Amplification with reference gene primers provided the estimates of nucleated cell counts. Assay: immunoSEQ multiplex PCR; the TCRdb copy retains only in-frame clones and omits some. V and J calls plus clone size are reproduced from that table; the DNA served to infer D and trimming. The table shows under 200,000 clones, with around 87% occurring only once. These data originate in a study of blood T cell repertoires in COVID-19. In the study overall: Sites in the United States, Italy and Spain provided acute and convalescent COVID-19 samples. PBMCs, B-cell-depleted T cells, or T cells provided the cDNA or gDNA that made up the material.

Material: peripheral blood. The receptor was isolated from a man aged 40-55 years with active or convalescent COVID-19.

The CDR3 protein is CASSQDSEETQYF. CDR3 in DNA: TGCGCCAGCAGCCAAGACTCTGAAGAGACCCAGTACTTC. The rearrangement uses TRBV4-3 and TRBJ2-5; D gene unclear. The CDR3 runs 13 residues. Germline values: CDR1 LGHNA, CDR2 YSLEER. The V end lost 0 bases, the J end lost 3 bases, and 5 bases lay between the germline ends.